This T cell receptor beta chain was sequenced for a study of CD4 T cells in relation to SARS-CoV-2 and coronaviruses. Whole-study context: After 10 to 11 days of antigen culture, PBMC TCR beta CDR3s were sequenced.

Points on this clone: The target antigen is unknown.

Before the COVID-19 pandemic, during about 2010-2018, CD4+ T cells were taken from unexposed donors. CD4+ T cells were isolated from the cells after 10 days of culture. Cultures held a few million PBMCs per well with about 10 IU/ml IL-2. The method was immunoSEQ multiplex PCR; TCRdb's version includes in-frame clones alone and lacks a portion of them. The sample has about 24,000 clones, around 77% seen once; the top ten hold about a sixth. This TCR was sampled from a human donor in good health. The sample comprised CD4+ T cells from PBMCs, cultured in vitro.

CDR3 in DNA: TGTGCCAGCAGCAAAGTATCTCAGGGGAGGAATTCACCCCTCCACTTT. It codes for CASSKVSQGRNSPLHF. The chain combines TRBV21-1 with TRBJ1-6. TRBV21-1 is deemed a pseudogene. The CDR3 has 16 residues.